Presented here are 2 T cell receptor beta chains from one specimen sequenced in a study of blood T cell repertoires in COVID-19. Profiled with immunoSEQ multiplex PCR; TCRdb holds only in-frame clones, not every one. The sample gives approximately 180,000 clones, approximately 92% of which show up once; approximately 2.5% is in the top ten. Input material: PBMCs or T cells enriched from blood (not recorded which). Source of these receptors: a woman between 35 and 50 years old with acute COVID-19.

V gene TRBV6-2 or TRBV6-3 combines with J gene TRBJ2-1; the D is unclear. CDR1 and CDR2 (germline): MNHEY, SVGEGT. This CDR3 contains 18 residues. The ends were cut back, 4 bases at V and 5 bases at J, with 24 bases in the middle. This chain's CDR3 is CASSFPRNRPYANNEQFF. The CDR3 DNA sequence: TGTGCCAGCAGTTTCCCCCGGAACAGACCCTATGCCAACAATGAGCAGTTCTTC.

J is TRBJ2-7 and V is TRBV6-5; D perhaps matches TRBD1 (6 bases). The length of the CDR3 is 13 residues. Germline assignment: CDR1 MNHEY and CDR2 SVGAGI. V lost 0 bases and J 5 bases, leaving 8 bases between the germline ends. CDR3 sequence: CASSYSSGDEQYF. CDR3 DNA: TGTGCCAGCAGTTACTCGTCAGGGGACGAGCAGTACTTC.